This entry describes one TCR beta chain. Antigen: not known. This sample was taken from a study of cytomegalovirus exposure and HLA in healthy donors. Study-level results: On later analysis, the bulk of CMV-associated TCR beta chains appeared to be HLA-restricted. HLA alleles showed associations with about 15,000 TCR beta sequences in a later analysis, at a 0.05 false discovery rate.

In the PCR, 60 Vbeta and 13 Jbeta primers were used. TCRdb's copy holds only in-frame clones and misses some; the assay was immunoSEQ multiplex PCR. The repertoire has tens of thousands of clones, around 85% of them found once; the top ten carry about 2.5%. Those who donated were healthy bone marrow donors. Donors sampled were nominally healthy, though unrecorded immune exposures were likely. Sequencing was carried out using PBMCs. The sequence derives from a man between 25 and 39 years old in good health and CMV-seronegative.

The CDR3, as DNA: TGTGCCAGCAGCTCCAAGGGGGTCCCGATATTGGAGCAGTACTTC. It is translated as CASSSKGVPILEQYF. This chain uses TRBV7-9 with TRBJ2-7, with D tentatively TRBD1 (6 bases). This CDR3 contains 15 residues. Trimming stripped 4 bases from V and 7 bases from J, with 20 bases between. CDR1 and CDR2 from the germline V gene are SEHNR and FQNEAQ (reference sequence).